This TCR beta chain originates from a study of brain T cells in children with intractable seizures (dated by TCRdb to the early 2020s). With respect to the entire study: As a first screen for immune gene transcripts, resected brain tissue from under 70 pediatric epilepsy surgery cases was run on a NanoString immunology panel. Of the roughly 12 selected surgery cases, pre-surgery blood was also sequenced for eight, so four had brain tissue only.

Overall study outcomes, separate from this receptor: Because sequencing depth differed between pre- and post-surgery blood, the absence of clones from the pre-surgery sample may reflect undersampling. Viral specificity was inferred only from CDR3 sequence similarity, and patients' HCMV serostatus was unknown.

The immunoSEQ assay was used to generate TCR beta chain sequences from genomic DNA. The source study handled its data this way. Any CDR3 sequence that did not begin with the conserved framework cysteine at position 104 was removed by hand. To get clonality, the normalized Shannon's Diversity Index was subtracted from one, giving values from 0 (maximal diversity) to 1 (oligoclonal). Chi-squared comparison-of-proportions tests were used to check whether the frequency of the same CDR3 differed between samples, for example brain versus blood. Public clonotypes were identified through searches of immuneACCESS, and similarity to known antiviral clonotypes was evaluated with the VDJdb browser. TCRdb stores this immuneACCESS table with in-frame sequences only. Part of the clones is absent; in the studies checked, under half of the shortfall reflects unresolved V genes, and no reason is known for the rest. The D gene and trimming were derived from the DNA, and the V and J assignments and clone size from that table. Counted in this sample were 340,000 or so clones; 93% of them appeared once. The top ten clones comprise 5% to 7% of the sample.

In the case of this clone: Its antigen has not been determined. No much larger clone is present one base from it, and per-base qualities are unavailable.

This specimen's time point label, per the study, means: blood from clinic visit 5 months post-surgery; TSC patient then seizure free. The surgery cases with the highest brain T cell transcript signatures were chosen for TCR beta chain sequencing of brain tissue, and also of blood when blood was available. Before surgery, the patients had been given at least one anti-epileptic drug. The TCR-sequenced patients were children whose drug-resistant epilepsy was caused by tuberous sclerosis complex, focal cortical dysplasia, Rasmussen encephalitis or hemimegalencephaly. The Monarch genomic DNA purification kit was used to extract bulk genomic DNA from unsorted brain tissue and whole blood. The germline ends are 7 bases apart after V is trimmed by 2 bases and J by 6 bases. Reading the germline V gene gives CDR1 MGHRA and CDR2 YSYEKL. The CDR3 runs 12 residues from the cysteine to the phenylalanine. Of all the DNA, just the CDR3 is kept, 36 bases in frame from base 1.

The chain is encoded by TRBV4-1 joined to TRBJ1-2; TRBD1 is perhaps the D gene, given 5 matching bases. The sequencing used peripheral blood, collected approximately 5 months after surgery. This receptor was obtained from a boy under three years old with tuberous sclerosis and intractable seizures. The CDR3 protein: CASSQPGHGYTF. The DNA is as follows: TGCGCCAGCAGCCAACCAGGGCATGGCTACACCTTC.